Below, 17 T cell receptor beta chains from the same sample are listed, as sequenced in a study of CD8 T cells in Susac syndrome. cDNA came from about 0.5 to 1 ug RNA primed by random hexamers. TCRdb reanalysed the immunoSEQ multiplex PCR reads using MiXCR and keeps one entry per CDR3 protein. The repertoire holds 120,000 or so distinct CDR3 sequences, 93% seen once, with 0.093% in the top ten. The sequenced sample was CD4+ T cells from PBMCs. These receptors were taken from a human donor with multiple sclerosis.

The V gene is TRBV6-2 or TRBV6-3, the J gene TRBJ2-3, with a weak D call TRBD2 (6 bases). CDR1 and CDR2 from the germline V gene are MNHEY and SVGEGT. The germline V and J ends were trimmed by 6 bases and 8 bases, with 12 bases remaining between them. This CDR3 spans 12 amino acids. The CDR3 loop reads CASSRLVATQYF. The CDR3 nucleotides read TGTGCCAGCAGCAGACTAGTTGCTACGCAGTATTTT.

The chain links TRBV3-1 to TRBJ1-2, with D possibly TRBD1 on 6 matching bases. Trimming took off 0 bases at V and 2 bases at J, with 10 bases between the two ends. This CDR3 comprises 15 residues. Per germline, CDR1 LGHDT and CDR2 YNNKEL (reference sequence). CDR3 in DNA: TGTGCCAGCAGCCAAGAGGGGGCCCGAAACTATGGCTACACCTTC. Its protein is CASSQEGARNYGYTF.

The V and J genes are TRBV11-2 and TRBJ1-1; maybe TRBD1 (6 bases). The germline CDR1 and CDR2 sequences are SGHAT and FQNNGV. This CDR3 has 15 amino acids. V lost 5 bases and J 3 bases, leaving 16 bases between the germline ends. In DNA, the CDR3 is TGTGCCAGCAGCCCTAGGGGGGTTCGGGACACTGAAGCTTTCTTT. This codes for CASSPRGVRDTEAFF.

The chain joins TRBV14 to TRBJ2-7; TRBD1 aligns across 7 bases. The CDR3 loop spans 14 amino acids. V was clipped by 4 bases and J by 5 bases; unmatched bases: 8. Germline CDR1 SGHDN, CDR2 FVKESK. The CDR3: CASSPYRGRNEQYF. The DNA of the CDR3 is TGTGCCAGCAGCCCCTACAGGGGTCGCAACGAGCAGTACTTC.

V gene TRBV20-1 combines with J gene TRBJ2-7; 10 bases match TRBD2. The CDR3 contains 17 residues. Germline V gene data show CDR1 as DFQATT and CDR2 as SNEGSKA (reference sequence). V shed 6 bases and J 0 bases; nucleotides not matched to a gene: 14. The CDR3 DNA reads as TGCAGTGCCCTTAGTAGTGGTAGCGGGGGGCGCTCCTACGAGCAGTACTTC. Amino acid sequence: CSALSSGSGGRSYEQYF.

The rearrangement joins TRBV29-1 to TRBJ1-5; D might be TRBD1 (5 bases). Between the trimmed V and J ends, which lost 6 bases and 4 bases, there was a span of 10 bases. This CDR3 has 12 amino acids. Germline CDR1 reads SQVTM; CDR2 reads ANQGSEA. CDR3 coding DNA: TGCAGCGTGGGGGACCCGAATCAGCCCCAGCATTTT. Its protein product is CSVGDPNQPQHF.

CDR3 nucleotides: TGTGCCAGCAGCCAAGGTCGGCCCTACGAGCAGTACTTC. Protein product: CASSQGRPYEQYF. J is TRBJ2-7 and V is TRBV4-2, with unresolved D. Germline values: CDR1 LGHNA, CDR2 YNFKEQ. The CDR3 consists of 13 residues. Trimming stripped 1 base from V and 2 bases from J, with 6 bases between.

The chain employs TRBV19 and TRBJ2-7; D ambiguous. The V end was cut by 5 bases, the J end by 4 bases, with 21 bases between. The germline CDR1 and CDR2 sequences are LNHDA and SQIVND (reference sequence). The CDR3 sequence is 16 residues long. As DNA, the CDR3 is TGTGCCAGTAGTCGCTATAGTACTATAGGCGCATACGAGCAGTACTTC. Its protein is CASSRYSTIGAYEQYF.

The J gene is TRBJ2-1, the V gene TRBV30; 9 bases align to TRBD2. CDR1 GTSNPN and CDR2 SVGIG come from the germline V gene (reference sequence). There are 14 residues in the CDR3. The V gene end was trimmed by 0 bases and the J gene end by 9 bases; junction bases not matched to a gene: 6. CDR3 sequence (DNA): TGTGCCTGGAGTGTTCGGCGGGGGGGCAGTGAGCAGTTCTTC. Residues: CAWSVRRGGSEQFF.

The CDR3 DNA follows: TGTGCCTGGAGTGTACAGAGGCGCTATGGCTACACCTTC. As protein: CAWSVQRRYGYTF. This chain uses TRBV30 with TRBJ1-2; D gene unclear. The CDR3 extends over 13 amino acids. V dropped 0 bases and J dropped 4 bases, with 9 bases sitting between them. Germline V lookup: CDR1 GTSNPN, CDR2 SVGIG (reference sequence).

This clonotype turned up a few times. The V call is TRBV5-1, the J call TRBJ1-1; 9 positions match TRBD1. Trimming removed 4 bases from V and 5 bases from J; junction bases left unmatched: 3. CDR1 is SGHRS and CDR2 is YFSETQ in the germline V gene. The CDR3 extends over 13 amino acids. CDR3 loop: CASSQGTGTEAFF. CDR3 nucleotide sequence: TGCGCCAGCAGCCAGGGGACAGGGACTGAAGCTTTCTTT.

This rearrangement joins TRBV7-2 to TRBJ2-5; D ambiguous. This CDR3 contains 15 residues. CDR1 and CDR2 from the germline V gene are SGHTA and FQGNSA. V lost 5 bases and J lost 2, with 15 bases in between. The CDR3 region is CASSPQVTVQETQYF. CDR3 in DNA: TGTGCCAGCAGCCCGCAAGTTACGGTACAAGAGACCCAGTACTTC.

This rearrangement joins TRBV30 to TRBJ1-1; D uncertain. The length of the CDR3 is 13 residues. The V end was cut by 7 bases, the J end by 1 base, with 13 bases between. Germline assignment: CDR1 GTSNPN and CDR2 SVGIG (reference sequence). The CDR3 DNA sequence: TGTGCCTCCAGAGGTTTATCGAACACTGAAGCTTTCTTT. Its translation: CASRGLSNTEAFF.

The J gene is TRBJ1-4, the V gene TRBV2, with TRBD1 matching over 10 bases. V was pared by 11 bases and J by 3 bases, with 12 bases of the junction left unmatched. Germline assignment: CDR1 SNHLY and CDR2 FYNNEI. The CDR3 runs to 16 residues. The CDR3 DNA follows: TGTGCCCGCCAGCGGGACAGGGGAACCTCTAATGAAAAACTGTTTTTT. It translates to CARQRDRGTSNEKLFF. Drawing the rest from reference TRBV2 and TRBJ1-4, the complete variable domain is EPEVTQTPSHQVTQMGQEVILRCVPISNHLYFYWYRQILGQKVEFLVSFYNNEISEKSEIFDDQFSVERPDGSNFTLKIRSTKLEDSAMYFCARQRDRGTSNEKLFFGSGTQLSVL.

V and J are TRBV28 and TRBJ1-2; D might be TRBD1 (5 bases). With 6 bases removed from V and 3 bases from J, the gap between germline ends came to 14 bases. Germline V gene sequence: CDR1 MDHEN, CDR2 SYDVKM. This CDR3 has 14 residues. The CDR3 nucleotides read TGTGCCAGCAGCGTGCTGGGGCGCGACTATGGCTACACCTTC. It encodes CASSVLGRDYGYTF.

This clonotype has just a few counts. V is TRBV6-2 or TRBV6-3 and J is TRBJ1-1; 7 bases are shared with TRBD1. V shed 6 bases and J 0 bases; nucleotides not matched to a gene: 1. Looked up from germline, CDR1 is MNHEY and CDR2 is SVGEGT. The CDR3 totals 13 residues. The CDR3 DNA reads as TGTGCCAGCAGGGACAGGTTGAACACTGAAGCTTTCTTT. Protein product: CASRDRLNTEAFF.

This sequence joins TRBV7-2 and TRBJ2-7, with 7 bases identical to TRBD2. The germline gives CDR1 SGHTA, CDR2 FQGNSA. This CDR3 is built from 16 residues. The junction had 7 bases not matched to a gene; V was cut back by 0 bases and J by 2 bases. This CDR3 reads CASSLAAAGVAYEQYF. The CDR3 coding sequence is TGTGCCAGCAGCTTAGCCGCCGCGGGGGTCGCCTACGAGCAGTACTTC.